The clone carrying this T cell receptor beta chain was seen only a few times. The antigen is undetermined. The data originate from a study of response to subunit inactivated influenza vaccine. The study, taken as a whole, reports: The authors suggested that few new T cells are recruited per seasonal influenza vaccination.

TCRdb reprocessed the RT-PCR reads via MiXCR and lists one record per CDR3 protein. Of around 530,000 distinct CDR3 sequences in the sample, 16% are singletons; the top ten hold less than 4%. From germline, CDR1 is SGDLS and CDR2 YYNGEE. V lost 3 bases, J lost 2 bases, and 9 bases lay in between. The CDR3 has 14 amino acids. The sequencing used CD4+ T cells sorted from PBMCs, collected less than 30 months after vaccination. The origin of this receptor is a man aged 50 to 69 who received an inactivated influenza vaccine. The V call is TRBV9, the J call TRBJ2-1; no firm D call. CDR3 coding DNA: TGTGCCAGCAGCGGCGGCAATCCCTACAATGAGCAGTTCTTC. Translation: CASSGGNPYNEQFF.